This T cell receptor beta chain is drawn from a study of blood T cell repertoires in COVID-19. In the source study's methods: Researchers report that nucleated cell counts were estimated from reference gene primer amplification. Assay used: immunoSEQ multiplex PCR; TCRdb lists only in-frame clones, some missing. Clone size and the V and J calls come from that table; the DNA yielded D and trimming. Found here are 200,000 to 250,000 clones, more than 80% of them singletons; the top ten hold 6.5% to 8.5%. CDR3 length equals 20 residues. The germline gives CDR1 SGDLS, CDR2 YYNGEE. Trimming removed 4 bases from V and 0 bases from J, with 26 bases in between.

This clonotype was obtained from a woman aged 80 or over with COVID-19, enrolled during active disease. The specimen was peripheral blood. The chain joins TRBV9 to TRBJ2-1; weak D call: TRBD2 (8 bases). The DNA for the CDR3 is TGTGCCAGCAGCAGTAGGGGGCTAGCGGGTGGAGGAAGCTCCTACAATGAGCAGTTCTTC. This sequence encodes CASSSRGLAGGGSSYNEQFF.